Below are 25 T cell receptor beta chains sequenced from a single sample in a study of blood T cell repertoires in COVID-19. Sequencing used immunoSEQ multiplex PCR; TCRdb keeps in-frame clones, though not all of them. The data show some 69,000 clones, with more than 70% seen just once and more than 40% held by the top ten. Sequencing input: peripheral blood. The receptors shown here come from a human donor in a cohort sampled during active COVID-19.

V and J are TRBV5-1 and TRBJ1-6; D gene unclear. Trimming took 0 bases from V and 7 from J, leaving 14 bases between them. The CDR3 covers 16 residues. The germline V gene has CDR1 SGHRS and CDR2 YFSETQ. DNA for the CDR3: TGCGCCAGCAGCTTGGAGATGGCGGGTGGCAATTCACCCCTCCACTTT. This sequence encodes CASSLEMAGGNSPLHF.

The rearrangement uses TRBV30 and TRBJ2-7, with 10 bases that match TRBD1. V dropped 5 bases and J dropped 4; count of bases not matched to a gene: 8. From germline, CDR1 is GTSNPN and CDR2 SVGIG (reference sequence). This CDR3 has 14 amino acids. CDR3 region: CAWESDRGIYEQYF. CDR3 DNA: TGTGCCTGGGAGTCGGACAGGGGGATTTACGAGCAGTACTTC.

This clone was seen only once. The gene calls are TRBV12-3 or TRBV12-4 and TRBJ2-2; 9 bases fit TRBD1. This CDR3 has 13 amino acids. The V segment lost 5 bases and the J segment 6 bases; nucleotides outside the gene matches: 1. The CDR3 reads CASSRTGAGELFF. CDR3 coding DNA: TGTGCCAGCAGTAGGACAGGGGCCGGGGAGCTGTTTTTT.

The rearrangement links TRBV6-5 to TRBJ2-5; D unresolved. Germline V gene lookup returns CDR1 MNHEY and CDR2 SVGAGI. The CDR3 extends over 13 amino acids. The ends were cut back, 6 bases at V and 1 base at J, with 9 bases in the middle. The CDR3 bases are TGTGCCAGCAGGAAACAGTTCCAAGAGACCCAGTACTTC. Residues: CASRKQFQETQYF.

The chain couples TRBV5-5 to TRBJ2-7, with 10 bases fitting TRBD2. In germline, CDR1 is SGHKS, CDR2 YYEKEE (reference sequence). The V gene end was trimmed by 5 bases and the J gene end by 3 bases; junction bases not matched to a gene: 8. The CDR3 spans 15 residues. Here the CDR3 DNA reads TGTGCCAGCAGTTTTCTAGCGGGAGAAGGCTACGAGCAGTACTTC. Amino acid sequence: CASSFLAGEGYEQYF.

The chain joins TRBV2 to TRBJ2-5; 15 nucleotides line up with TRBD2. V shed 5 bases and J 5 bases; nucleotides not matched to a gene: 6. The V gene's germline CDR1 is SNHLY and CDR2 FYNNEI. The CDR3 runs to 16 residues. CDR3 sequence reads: CASSTGTSGGWETQYF. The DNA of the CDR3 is TGTGCCAGCAGTACCGGGACTAGCGGGGGGTGGGAGACCCAGTACTTC.

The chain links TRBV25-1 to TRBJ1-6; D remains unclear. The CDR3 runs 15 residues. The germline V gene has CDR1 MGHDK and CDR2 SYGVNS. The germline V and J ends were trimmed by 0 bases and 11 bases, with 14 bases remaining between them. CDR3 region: CASSEYGGLGAPLHF. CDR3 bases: TGTGCCAGCAGTGAATACGGAGGTCTCGGGGCACCCCTCCACTTT.

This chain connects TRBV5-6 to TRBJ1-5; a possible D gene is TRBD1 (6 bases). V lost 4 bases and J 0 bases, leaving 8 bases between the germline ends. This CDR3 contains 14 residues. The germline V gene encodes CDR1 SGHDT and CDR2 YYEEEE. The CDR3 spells CASSLDSSNQPQHF. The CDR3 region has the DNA TGTGCCAGCAGCCTGGACAGTAGCAATCAGCCCCAGCATTTT.

This CDR3 is CASSLEREDTQYF. CDR3 nucleotides: TGTGCCAGCAGCTTAGAGCGCGAAGATACGCAGTATTTT. The chain carries TRBV11-1 and TRBJ2-3; the D is unclear. The CDR3 is 13 amino acids. Germline CDR1 reads SGHAT; CDR2 reads FQDESV (reference sequence). V was clipped by 1 base and J by 5 bases, with 7 bases between them. Looking up the rest from reference TRBV11-1 and TRBJ2-3 gives the full variable domain: EAEVAQSPRYKITEKSQAVAFWCDPISGHATLYWYRQILGQGPELLVQFQDESVVDDSQLPKDRFSAERLKGVDSTLKIQPAELGDSAMYLCASSLEREDTQYFGPGTRLTVL.

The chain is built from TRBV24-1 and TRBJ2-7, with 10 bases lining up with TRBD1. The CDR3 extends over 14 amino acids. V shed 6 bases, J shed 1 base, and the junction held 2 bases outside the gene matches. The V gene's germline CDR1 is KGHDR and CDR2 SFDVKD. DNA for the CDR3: TGTGCCACCAGTCCGGGACAGGGGTCCTACGAGCAGTACTTC. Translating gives CATSPGQGSYEQYF.

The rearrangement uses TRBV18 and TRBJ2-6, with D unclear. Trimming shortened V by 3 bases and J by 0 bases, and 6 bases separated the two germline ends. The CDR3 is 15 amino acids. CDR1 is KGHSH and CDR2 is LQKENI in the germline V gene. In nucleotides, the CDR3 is TGTGCCAGCTCACCTCAGGACTCTGGGGCCAACGTCCTGACTTTC. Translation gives CASSPQDSGANVLTF. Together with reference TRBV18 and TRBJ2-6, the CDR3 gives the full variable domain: NAGVMQNPRHLVRRRGQEARLRCSPMKGHSHVYWYRQLPEEGLKFMVYLQKENIIDESGMPKERFSAEFPKEGPSILRIQQVVRGDSAAYFCASSPQDSGANVLTFGAGSRLTVL.

CDR3 coding DNA: TGTGCCAGCAGTCGGAGACAGGGGAGAGGTGCGGAGACCCAGTACTTC. Its translation: CASSRRQGRGAETQYF. V is TRBV28 and J is TRBJ2-5; 8 bases align to TRBD1. V dropped 5 bases and J dropped 5; count of bases not matched to a gene: 13. The length of the CDR3 is 16 residues. Germline CDR1 MDHEN, CDR2 SYDVKM.

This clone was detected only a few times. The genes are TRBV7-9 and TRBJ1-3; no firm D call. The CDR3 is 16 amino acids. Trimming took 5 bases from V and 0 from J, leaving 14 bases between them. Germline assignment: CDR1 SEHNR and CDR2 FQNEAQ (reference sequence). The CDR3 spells CASSPRGTSSGNTIYF. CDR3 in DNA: TGTGCCAGCAGCCCTCGGGGTACAAGCTCTGGAAACACCATATATTTT.

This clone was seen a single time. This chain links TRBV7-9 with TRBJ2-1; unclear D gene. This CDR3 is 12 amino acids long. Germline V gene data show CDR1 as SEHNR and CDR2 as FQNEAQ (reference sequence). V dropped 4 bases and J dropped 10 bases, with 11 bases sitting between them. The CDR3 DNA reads TGTGCCAGCAGCTCCCCCTCGCGGGAGCAGTTCTTC. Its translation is CASSSPSREQFF.

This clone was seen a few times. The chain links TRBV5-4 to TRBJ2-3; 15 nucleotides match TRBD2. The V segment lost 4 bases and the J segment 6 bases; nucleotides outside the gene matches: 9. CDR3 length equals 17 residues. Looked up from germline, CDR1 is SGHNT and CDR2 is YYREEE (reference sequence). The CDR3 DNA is TGTGCCAGCAGCCCAGGACTAGCGGGGGGGCCCGGGGATACGCAGTATTTT. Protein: CASSPGLAGGPGDTQYF.

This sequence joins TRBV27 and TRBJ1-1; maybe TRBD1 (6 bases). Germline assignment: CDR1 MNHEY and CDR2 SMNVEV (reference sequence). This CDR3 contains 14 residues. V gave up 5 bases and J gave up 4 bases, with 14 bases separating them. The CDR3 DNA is TGTGCCAGCAGTGCTGATGGGGGCCCCACTGAAGCTTTCTTT. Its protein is CASSADGGPTEAFF.

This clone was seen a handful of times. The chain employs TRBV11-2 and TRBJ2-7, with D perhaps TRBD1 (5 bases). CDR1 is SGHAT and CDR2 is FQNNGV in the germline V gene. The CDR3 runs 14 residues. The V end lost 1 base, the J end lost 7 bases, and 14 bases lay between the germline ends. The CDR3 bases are TGTGCCAGCAGCTTAGCGCAGGGCGTCGGAGAGCAGTACTTC. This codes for CASSLAQGVGEQYF. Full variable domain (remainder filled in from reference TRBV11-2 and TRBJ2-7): EAGVAQSPRYKIIEKRQSVAFWCNPISGHATLYWYQQILGQGPKLLIQFQNNGVVDDSQLPKDRFSAERLKGVDSTLKIQPAKLEDSAVYLCASSLAQGVGEQYFGPGTRLTVT.

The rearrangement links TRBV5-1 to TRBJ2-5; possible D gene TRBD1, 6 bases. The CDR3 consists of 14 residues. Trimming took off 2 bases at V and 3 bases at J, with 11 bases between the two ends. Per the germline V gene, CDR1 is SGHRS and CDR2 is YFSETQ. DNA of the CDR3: TGCGCCAGCAGCTTACAGGGTGACGAAGAGACCCAGTACTTC. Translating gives CASSLQGDEETQYF.

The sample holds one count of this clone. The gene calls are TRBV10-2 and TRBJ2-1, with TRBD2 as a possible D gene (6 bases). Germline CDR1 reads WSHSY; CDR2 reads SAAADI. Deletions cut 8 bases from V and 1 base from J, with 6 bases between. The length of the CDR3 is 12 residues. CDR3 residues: CASGRSYNEQFF. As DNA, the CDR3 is TGCGCCAGCGGGAGGTCCTACAATGAGCAGTTCTTC.

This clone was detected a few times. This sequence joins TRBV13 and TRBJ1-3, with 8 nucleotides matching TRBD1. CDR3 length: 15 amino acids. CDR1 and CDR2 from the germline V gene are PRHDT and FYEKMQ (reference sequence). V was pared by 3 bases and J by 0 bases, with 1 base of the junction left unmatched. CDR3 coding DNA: TGTGCCAGCAGCTTTGACAGGGGCTCTGGAAACACCATATATTTT. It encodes CASSFDRGSGNTIYF.

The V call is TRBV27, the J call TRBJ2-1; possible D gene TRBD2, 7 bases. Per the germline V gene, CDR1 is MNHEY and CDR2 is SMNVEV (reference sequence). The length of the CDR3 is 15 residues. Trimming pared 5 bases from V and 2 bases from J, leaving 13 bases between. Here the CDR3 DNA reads TGTGCCAGCAGTCGACGGGGGGACACCTACAATGAGCAGTTCTTC. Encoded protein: CASSRRGDTYNEQFF.

CDR3 sequence: CASSIRGQSYEQYF. CDR3 nucleotides: TGTGCCAGCAGCATCCGAGGGCAATCCTACGAGCAGTACTTC. The chain recombines TRBV28 with TRBJ2-7; possibly TRBD2 for D (5 bases). The V end was cut by 6 bases, the J end by 1 base, with 13 bases between. The V gene's germline CDR1 is MDHEN and CDR2 SYDVKM. CDR3 length equals 14 residues.

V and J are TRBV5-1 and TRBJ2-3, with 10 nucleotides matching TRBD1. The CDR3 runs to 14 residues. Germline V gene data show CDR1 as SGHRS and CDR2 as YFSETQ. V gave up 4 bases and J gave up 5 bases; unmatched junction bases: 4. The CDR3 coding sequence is TGCGCCAGCAGCATAGGGACAGGGGAAGATACGCAGTATTTT. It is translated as CASSIGTGEDTQYF.

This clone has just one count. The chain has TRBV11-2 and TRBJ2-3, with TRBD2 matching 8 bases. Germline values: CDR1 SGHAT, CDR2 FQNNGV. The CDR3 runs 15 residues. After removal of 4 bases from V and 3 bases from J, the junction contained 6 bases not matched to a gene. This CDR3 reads CASSSAAGGTDTQYF. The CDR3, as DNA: TGTGCCAGCAGCTCCGCGGCGGGAGGTACAGATACGCAGTATTTT. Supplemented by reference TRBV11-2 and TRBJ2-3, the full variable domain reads EAGVAQSPRYKIIEKRQSVAFWCNPISGHATLYWYQQILGQGPKLLIQFQNNGVVDDSQLPKDRFSAERLKGVDSTLKIQPAKLEDSAVYLCASSSAAGGTDTQYFGPGTRLTVL.

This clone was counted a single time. The CDR3 DNA sequence: TGTGCCAGCAGGGAGGGACTAGCGGGGAGGAATGAGCAGTTCTTC. The encoded protein is CASREGLAGRNEQFF. The chain has TRBV6-5 and TRBJ2-1; TRBD2 matches at 13 bases. The CDR3 consists of 15 residues. With 6 bases clipped from V and 7 bases from J, the junction kept 6 bases outside the gene matches. CDR1 is MNHEY and CDR2 is SVGAGI in the germline V gene.